The 12 T cell receptor beta chains reported below all come from one sample, sequenced in a study of blood T cell repertoires in COVID-19. Sequenced by immunoSEQ multiplex PCR; TCRdb stores in-frame clones only, minus some. The profile shows 200,000 to 250,000 clones, 86% of them singletons. The specimen was PBMCs or T cells enriched from blood (not recorded which). The receptors originated from a woman aged 50 to 60 who had recovered from COVID-19.

The chain couples TRBV30 to TRBJ2-3; D is unclear. V was cut by 0 bases and J by 4 bases, with 11 bases left in between. Germline V gene lookup returns CDR1 GTSNPN and CDR2 SVGIG (reference sequence). The CDR3 runs 14 residues. CDR3 nucleotide sequence: TGTGCCTGGAGTGTAGCGAGAAGTGCAGATACGCAGTATTTT. It codes for CAWSVARSADTQYF.

This chain uses TRBV6-5 with TRBJ2-7; D may be TRBD2 (6 bases). This CDR3 has 13 amino acids. CDR1 and CDR2 (germline): MNHEY, SVGAGI. V lost 2 bases, J lost 3 bases, and 8 bases lay in between. The CDR3 DNA reads as TGTGCCAGCAGTTACCCGCGGGACTACGAGCAGTACTTC. Amino acids: CASSYPRDYEQYF.

This chain joins TRBV6-5 and TRBJ2-7; D not certain. The CDR3 consists of 13 residues. CDR1 and CDR2 from the germline V gene are MNHEY and SVGAGI. Trimming took off 4 bases at V and 0 bases at J, with 7 bases between the two ends. CDR3 amino acids: CASSSYNSYEQYF. The CDR3 coding sequence is TGTGCCAGCAGTTCGTACAACTCCTACGAGCAGTACTTC.

J is TRBJ1-2 and V is TRBV5-6, with a possible D match to TRBD1 (5 bases). Germline values: CDR1 SGHDT, CDR2 YYEEEE. V lost 5 bases to trimming and J lost 4 bases, with 12 bases between them. CDR3 size: 13 residues. The CDR3 is CASSPRGGYGYTF. The CDR3 DNA reads as TGTGCCAGCAGTCCCCGGGGGGGCTATGGCTACACCTTC.

CDR3 sequence (DNA): TGTGCCAGCAGCGAGAGGCCGAATTCACCCCTCCACTTT. Its translation: CASSERPNSPLHF. The chain uses TRBV7-6 and TRBJ1-6; no firm D call. The CDR3 is 13 amino acids. Looked up from germline, CDR1 is SGHVS and CDR2 is FNYEAQ. Between the trimmed V and J ends, which lost 5 bases and 7 bases, there was a span of 9 bases. Full variable domain (outside the CDR3, taken from reference TRBV7-6 and TRBJ1-6): GAGVSQSPRYKVTKRGQDVALRCDPISGHVSLYWYRQALGQGPEFLTYFNYEAQQDKSGLPNDRFSAERPEGSISTLTIQRTEQRDSAMYRCASSERPNSPLHFGNGTRLTVT.

V is TRBV27 and J is TRBJ1-1; possible D gene TRBD1, 5 bases. The CDR3 runs 15 residues. CDR1 and CDR2 from the germline V gene are MNHEY and SMNVEV (reference sequence). Trimming took off 1 base at V and 0 bases at J, with 9 bases between the two ends. CDR3 loop: CASSLLGAMNTEAFF. The CDR3 DNA follows: TGTGCCAGCAGTTTATTAGGGGCGATGAACACTGAAGCTTTCTTT.

The chain employs TRBV27 and TRBJ1-3; D unresolved. In germline, CDR1 is MNHEY, CDR2 SMNVEV (reference sequence). The CDR3 is 18 residues long. Trimming left V 3 bases short and J 0 bases short, with 18 bases between. CDR3 sequence reads: CASSLRSFSRYSGNTIYF. CDR3 nucleotides: TGTGCCAGCAGTTTGAGGTCGTTCTCCCGCTACTCTGGAAACACCATATATTTT.

The J gene is TRBJ1-1, the V gene TRBV27; 8 nucleotides align to TRBD1. Germline CDR1 MNHEY, CDR2 SMNVEV (reference sequence). V lost 6 bases, J lost 1 base, and 4 bases stayed unmatched. CDR3 length equals 14 residues. The CDR3 sequence: CASSSGTGNTEAFF. The CDR3 DNA is TGTGCCAGCAGCAGCGGGACAGGGAACACTGAAGCTTTCTTT.

J is TRBJ2-7 and V is TRBV7-2; TRBD2 matches at 12 bases. The CDR3 loop spans 14 amino acids. Losses at the gene ends were 6 bases for V and 6 bases for J; bases not matched to a gene: 6. Germline V gene data show CDR1 as SGHTA and CDR2 as FQGNSA. CDR3 protein: CASRPTSGGTEQYF. CDR3 nucleotide sequence: TGTGCCAGCAGGCCGACTAGCGGGGGAACCGAGCAGTACTTC.

V gene TRBV30 combines with J gene TRBJ2-5, with D perhaps matching TRBD1 (6 bases). Germline CDR1 reads GTSNPN; CDR2 reads SVGIG (reference sequence). V was pared by 5 bases and J by 1 base, with 8 bases between. This CDR3 is 12 amino acids long. The CDR3 DNA reads as TGTGCCTGGGGGACAAGCCAAGAGACCCAGTACTTC. The encoded protein is CAWGTSQETQYF.

J is TRBJ1-2 and V is TRBV19; 8 positions match TRBD1. V shed 4 bases and J 5 bases; nucleotides not matched to a gene: 24. CDR3 length: 20 amino acids. CDR1 and CDR2 from the germline V gene are LNHDA and SQIVND (reference sequence). DNA for the CDR3: TGTGCCAGTAGTAGAGAATCATTGATTCGGGACAGGCTAGTGGATTATGGCTACACCTTC. Its protein product is CASSRESLIRDRLVDYGYTF.

This clone has just a few counts. The genes are TRBV24-1 and TRBJ1-4; TRBD1 matches at 7 bases. Trimming removed 2 bases from V and 4 bases from J; junction bases left unmatched: 21. Germline CDR1 reads KGHDR; CDR2 reads SFDVKD. The CDR3 totals 21 residues. The CDR3 spells CATSDSERTRDSNALNEKLFF. The CDR3 DNA is TGTGCCACCAGTGATTCAGAGCGAACCCGGGACAGTAATGCCCTTAATGAAAAACTGTTTTTT.